This T cell receptor (beta chain) was documented in a study of preoperative IRX-2 immunotherapy in early breast cancer. Clones were read by immunoSEQ multiplex PCR, and TCRdb kept only the in-frame ones, dropping some. The table shows about 98,000 clones, with 75% to 90% occurring only once. Treatment specified: preoperative locoregional IRX-2 cytokine immunotherapy. Patients received preoperative, locoregional IRX-2 cytokine immunotherapy in a phase Ib study. V was shortened by 6 bases and J by 8 bases, with 16 bases between the two germline ends. The CDR3 covers 13 residues. This material consisted of tumor tissue, taken after IRX-2 immunotherapy. This clonotype was sampled from a human donor with breast cancer. The chain has TRBV7-1 and TRBJ1-2; D gene unclear. TRBV7-1 is an ORF; its function is uncertain. The CDR3 sequence: CASSDGGLRGYTF. As DNA, the CDR3 is TGTGCCAGCAGTGACGGAGGGTTACGGGGCTACACCTTC.